Listed below are T cell receptor beta chains from one sample, sequenced in a study of beta chain features in type 1 diabetes. TCRdb's copy holds only in-frame clones and misses some; the assay was immunoSEQ multiplex PCR. Found here are 300,000 to 450,000 clones, around 12% of them singletons; the top ten hold about 0.01%. Sequenced sample: naive CD4+ T cells from blood. The receptors here all came from a woman aged 18-35 years with type 1 diabetes. CDR3s include the opening cysteine and the closing phenylalanine or tryptophan. A D gene is named only where the DNA matches it firmly. A clone size is listed for some rows: how often the clone was seen (once, few, many), or a class if it is expanded.

-,TRBV19,TRBJ1-1,-,CASSIDRGNTEAFF,TGTGCCAGTAGTATAGATCGCGGGAACACTGAAGCTTTCTTT
TRBD2,TRBV7-9,TRBJ2-1,-,CASSPGLAVYNEQFF,TGTGCCAGCAGCCCCGGACTAGCGGTGTACAATGAGCAGTTCTTC
-,TRBV4-2,TRBJ2-4,-,CASSPGTGENIQYF,TGTGCCAGCAGCCCGGGGACTGGAGAAAACATTCAGTACTTC
TRBD1,TRBV5-1,TRBJ2-7,-,CASSLGRGLSYEQYF,TGCGCCAGCAGCTTAGGCAGGGGGCTTAGCTACGAGCAGTACTTC
-,TRBV11-2,TRBJ2-1,-,CASSPSSYEQFF,TGTGCCAGCAGCCCCTCCTCCTATGAGCAGTTCTTC
-,TRBV7-9,TRBJ2-3,-,CASSLLTMADTQYF,TGTGCCAGCAGCTTACTGACAATGGCAGATACGCAGTATTTT
-,TRBV7-9,TRBJ1-1,few,CASSPPRVTEAFF,TGTGCCAGCAGCCCTCCCAGGGTAACTGAAGCTTTCTTT
TRBD2,TRBV28,TRBJ2-6,-,CASSLPAGGSGANVLTF,TGTGCCAGCAGTTTACCAGCGGGGGGCTCTGGGGCCAACGTCCTGACTTTC
TRBD2,TRBV7-7,TRBJ2-1,-,CASSARTSGGNNEQFF,TGTGCTAGCAGCGCCCGGACTAGCGGAGGTAACAATGAGCAGTTCTTC
TRBD1,TRBV30,TRBJ2-7,few,CAWSGTGYYEQYF,TGTGCCTGGAGCGGGACAGGATACTACGAGCAGTACTTC
-,TRBV7-6,TRBJ2-1,-,CASSTRRLNEQFF,TGTGCCAGCAGCACGAGGCGTCTCAATGAGCAGTTCTTC
-,TRBV5-1,TRBJ2-3,-,CASSTQGSASTDTQYF,TGCGCCAGCAGCACCCAGGGGTCGGCTAGCACAGATACGCAGTATTTT
TRBD1,TRBV7-7,TRBJ2-1,-,CASSLGFTGGDEQFF,TGTGCTAGCAGCTTAGGCTTCACAGGGGGCGATGAGCAGTTCTTC
-,TRBV27,TRBJ1-4,-,CATRSSGRGEKLFF,TGTGCCACCCGGTCGAGCGGCAGAGGTGAAAAACTGTTTTTT
-,TRBV29-1,TRBJ2-2,few,CSVVWQGGIGELFF,TGCAGCGTTGTTTGGCAGGGGGGTATCGGGGAGCTGTTTTTT
TRBD1,TRBV19,TRBJ1-2,few,CASSRDRDDLGYTF,TGTGCCAGTAGCAGAGACAGGGATGATCTCGGCTACACCTTC
-,TRBV7-8,TRBJ1-3,-,CASSPTGAGNTIYF,TGTGCCAGCAGCCCTACGGGAGCGGGAAACACCATATATTTT
-,TRBV4-3,TRBJ2-5,few,CASSQVHQLGEETQYF,TGCGCCAGCAGCCAAGTTCACCAGCTAGGAGAAGAGACCCAGTACTTC
-,TRBV7-9,TRBJ1-1,few,CASSRRGGYTEAFF,TGTGCCAGCAGCCGCAGGGGCGGGTACACTGAAGCTTTCTTT
-,TRBV5-1,TRBJ2-2,-,CASSLSAVTGELFF,TGCGCCAGCAGCTTGTCAGCGGTAACCGGGGAGCTGTTTTTT
-,TRBV9,TRBJ2-1,-,CASTKTSHSYNEQFF,TGTGCCAGCACCAAGACATCCCACTCCTACAATGAGCAGTTCTTC
-,TRBV11-2,TRBJ2-4,-,CASSLDRAGGTKNIQYF,TGTGCCAGCAGCTTAGATAGGGCAGGGGGGACCAAAAACATTCAGTACTTC
-,TRBV4-1,TRBJ1-1,-,CASSHPLAGTEAFF,TGCGCCAGCAGCCATCCACTCGCAGGGACTGAAGCTTTCTTT
-,TRBV7-9,TRBJ2-3,-,CASNPRTATDTQYF,TGTGCCAGCAACCCCCGGACAGCTACAGATACGCAGTATTTT
TRBD1,TRBV29-1,TRBJ2-4,few,CSVLTGGENIQYF,TGCAGCGTCCTGACAGGGGGTGAGAACATTCAGTACTTC
-,TRBV19,TRBJ2-7,-,CASSIEQGSVYEQYF,TGTGCCAGTAGTATCGAGCAGGGTTCGGTCTACGAGCAGTACTTC
TRBD1,TRBV7-9,TRBJ1-1,-,CASSPRTGAWTEAFF,TGTGCCAGCAGCCCCCGGACAGGGGCCTGGACTGAAGCTTTCTTT
-,TRBV5-1,TRBJ2-1,few,CASSRRQGKYNEQFF,TGCGCCAGCAGCCGGCGGCAGGGGAAATACAATGAGCAGTTCTTC
-,TRBV2,TRBJ1-1,-,CASSGRGTEAFF,TGTGCCAGCAGTGGTAGGGGCACTGAAGCTTTCTTT
-,TRBV19,TRBJ1-1,few,CASSSLGRTEAFF,TGTGCCAGTAGCTCTTTAGGGAGGACTGAAGCTTTCTTT
-,TRBV19,TRBJ1-6,-,CASSLTGSSYNSPLHF,TGTGCCAGTAGTCTGACAGGAAGCTCCTATAATTCACCCCTCCACTTT
-,TRBV7-6,TRBJ2-1,-,CASSFLGTSGYNEQFF,TGTGCCAGCAGCTTCCTCGGAACTAGTGGCTACAATGAGCAGTTCTTC
-,TRBV6-5,TRBJ2-7,-,CASSYGQAGGQYF,TGTGCCAGCAGTTACGGACAGGCCGGGGGGCAGTACTTC
-,TRBV5-1,TRBJ2-7,-,CASSRTESSYEQYF,TGCGCCAGCAGCCGAACCGAGAGCTCCTACGAGCAGTACTTC
-,TRBV7-9,TRBJ2-4,-,CASSYTERQNAKNIQYF,TGTGCCAGCAGCTACACCGAGAGACAGAATGCCAAAAACATTCAGTACTTC
-,TRBV13,TRBJ2-7,-,CASSQSYEQYF,TGTGCCAGCAGCCAGTCCTACGAGCAGTACTTC
TRBD1,TRBV16,TRBJ1-4,few,CASSQSLNRGNEKLFF,TGTGCCAGCAGCCAATCATTGAACAGGGGGAATGAAAAACTGTTTTTT
TRBD2,TRBV12-5,TRBJ2-3,few,CASGSRTSPALDTQYF,TGTGCTAGTGGTTCCCGGACTAGCCCGGCTTTGGATACGCAGTATTTT
-,TRBV4-1,TRBJ2-7,-,CASSSTDTYEQYF,TGCGCCAGCAGCTCTACCGACACCTACGAGCAGTACTTC
-,TRBV30,TRBJ1-4,few,CAWAGGPNEKLFF,TGTGCCTGGGCGGGGGGACCTAATGAAAAACTGTTTTTT
-,TRBV29-1,TRBJ1-2,-,CSVPKTSTGSNYGYTF,TGCAGCGTCCCAAAGACCTCGACAGGTTCTAACTATGGCTACACCTTC
TRBD2,TRBV11-3,TRBJ2-3,few,CASSPGLAGVPDTQYF,TGTGCCAGCAGCCCCGGTCTAGCGGGGGTACCAGATACGCAGTATTTT
-,TRBV2,TRBJ1-5,-,CASSESRQTYQPQHF,TGTGCCAGCAGTGAATCCCGACAGACCTATCAGCCCCAGCATTTT